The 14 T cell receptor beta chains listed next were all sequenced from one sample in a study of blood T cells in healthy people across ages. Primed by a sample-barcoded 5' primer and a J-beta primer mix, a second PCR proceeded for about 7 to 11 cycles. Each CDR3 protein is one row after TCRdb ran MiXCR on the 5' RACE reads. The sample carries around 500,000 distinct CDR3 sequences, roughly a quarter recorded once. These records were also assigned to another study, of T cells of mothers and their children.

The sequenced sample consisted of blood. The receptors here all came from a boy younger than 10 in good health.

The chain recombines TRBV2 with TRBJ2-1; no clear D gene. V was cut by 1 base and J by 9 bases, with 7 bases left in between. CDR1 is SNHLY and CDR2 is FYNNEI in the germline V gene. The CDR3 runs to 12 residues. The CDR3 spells CASSEDVGEQFF. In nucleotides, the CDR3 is TGTGCCAGCAGTGAAGATGTGGGTGAGCAGTTCTTC.

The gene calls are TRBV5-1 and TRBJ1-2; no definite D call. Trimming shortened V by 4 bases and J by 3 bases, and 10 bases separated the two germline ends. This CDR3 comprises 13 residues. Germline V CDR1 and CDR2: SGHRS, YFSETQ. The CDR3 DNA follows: TGCGCCAGCAGCGCCTCAGGAGACTATGGCTACACCTTC. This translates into CASSASGDYGYTF.

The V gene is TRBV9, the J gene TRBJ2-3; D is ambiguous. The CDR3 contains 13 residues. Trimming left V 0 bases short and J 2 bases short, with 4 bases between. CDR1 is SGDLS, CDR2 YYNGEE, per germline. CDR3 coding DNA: TGTGCCAGCAGCGTAGCGGTCACAGATACGCAGTATTTT. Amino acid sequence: CASSVAVTDTQYF.

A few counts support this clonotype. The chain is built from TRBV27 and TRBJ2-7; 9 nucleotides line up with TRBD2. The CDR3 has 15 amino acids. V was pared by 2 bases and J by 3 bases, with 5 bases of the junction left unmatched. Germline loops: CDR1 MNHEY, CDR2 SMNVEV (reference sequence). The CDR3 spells CASSLGSSGIYEQYF. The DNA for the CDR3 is TGTGCCAGCAGTTTAGGGTCTAGCGGGATCTACGAGCAGTACTTC.

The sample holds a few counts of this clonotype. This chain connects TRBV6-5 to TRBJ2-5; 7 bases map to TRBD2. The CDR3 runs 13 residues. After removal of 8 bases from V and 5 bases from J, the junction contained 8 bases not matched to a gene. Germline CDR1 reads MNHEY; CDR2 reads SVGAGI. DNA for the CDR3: TGTGCCAGCGGGAGGGCCCTAGTGGAGACCCAGTACTTC. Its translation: CASGRALVETQYF.

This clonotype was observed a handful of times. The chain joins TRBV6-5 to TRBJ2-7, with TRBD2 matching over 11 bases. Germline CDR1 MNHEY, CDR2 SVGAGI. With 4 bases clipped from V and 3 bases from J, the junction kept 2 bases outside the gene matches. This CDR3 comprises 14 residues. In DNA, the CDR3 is TGTGCCAGCAGTTGGGGACTAGCGGACTACGAGCAGTACTTC. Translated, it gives CASSWGLADYEQYF.

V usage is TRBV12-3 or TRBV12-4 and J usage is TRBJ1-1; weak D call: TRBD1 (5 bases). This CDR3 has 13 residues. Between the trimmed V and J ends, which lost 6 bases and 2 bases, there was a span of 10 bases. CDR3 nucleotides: TGTGCCAGCAGCGCTGGGGCCAACACTGAAGCTTTCTTT. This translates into CASSAGANTEAFF.

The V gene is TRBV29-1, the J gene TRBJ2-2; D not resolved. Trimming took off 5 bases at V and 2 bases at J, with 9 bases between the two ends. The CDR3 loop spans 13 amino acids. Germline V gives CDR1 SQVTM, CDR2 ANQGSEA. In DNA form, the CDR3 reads TGCAGCGTTCGGCAGCCAAACACCGGGGAGCTGTTTTTT. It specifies CSVRQPNTGELFF.

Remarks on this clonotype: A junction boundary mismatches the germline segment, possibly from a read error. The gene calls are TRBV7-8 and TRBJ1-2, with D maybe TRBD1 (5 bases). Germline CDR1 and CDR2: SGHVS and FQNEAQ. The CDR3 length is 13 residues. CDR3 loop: CASSPGQGYGHTF. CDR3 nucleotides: TGTGCCAGCAGCCCCGGGCAGGGCTATGGCCACACCTTC.

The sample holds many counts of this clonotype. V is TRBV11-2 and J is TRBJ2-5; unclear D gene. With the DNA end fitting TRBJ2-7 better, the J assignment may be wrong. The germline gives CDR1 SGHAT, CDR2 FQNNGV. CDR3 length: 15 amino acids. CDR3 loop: CASSFSRGVLGEQYF. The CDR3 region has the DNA TGTGCCAGCAGCTTTTCGCGTGGAGTCTTGGGCGAGCAGTACTTC.

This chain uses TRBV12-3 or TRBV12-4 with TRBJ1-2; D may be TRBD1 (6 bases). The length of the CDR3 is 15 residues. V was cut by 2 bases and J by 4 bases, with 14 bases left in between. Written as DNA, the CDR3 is TGTGCCAGCAGTTTACCAGGGGTCCCTACCTATGGCTACACCTTC. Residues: CASSLPGVPTYGYTF.

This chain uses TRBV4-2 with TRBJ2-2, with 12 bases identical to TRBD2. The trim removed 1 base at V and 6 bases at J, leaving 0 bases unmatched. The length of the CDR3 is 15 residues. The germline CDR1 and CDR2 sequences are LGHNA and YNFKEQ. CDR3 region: CASSQASGGAGELFF. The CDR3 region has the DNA TGTGCCAGCAGCCAAGCTAGCGGGGGGGCCGGGGAGCTGTTTTTT.

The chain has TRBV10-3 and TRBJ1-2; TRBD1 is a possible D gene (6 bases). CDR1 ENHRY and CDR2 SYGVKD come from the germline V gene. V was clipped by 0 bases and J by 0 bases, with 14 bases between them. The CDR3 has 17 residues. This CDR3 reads CAISESFRGAPNYGYTF. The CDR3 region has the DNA TGTGCCATCAGTGAGTCGTTCAGGGGCGCCCCTAACTATGGCTACACCTTC.

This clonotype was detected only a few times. In DNA form, the CDR3 reads TGCAGTGCTAGAGCTGGGAGAGGGTCCTACAATGAGCAGTTCTTC. Encoded protein: CSARAGRGSYNEQFF. The rearrangement links TRBV20-1 to TRBJ2-1; TRBD2 is a possible D gene (5 bases). Trimming stripped 1 base from V and 1 base from J, with 11 bases between. CDR1 is DFQATT and CDR2 is SNEGSKA in the germline V gene (reference sequence). This CDR3 region has 15 residues.